The present TCR beta chain was sequenced within a study of cytomegalovirus exposure and HLA in healthy donors. General observations from the study: Researchers had no immune exposure information except CMV serostatus available.

V was trimmed by 4 bases and J by 4 bases, leaving 14 bases between them. The CDR3 runs to 14 residues. Germline CDR1 reads SGHKS; CDR2 reads YYEKEE (reference sequence). A note on this clone: Its antigen is not identified.

Researchers ran the PCR with 60 Vbeta and 13 Jbeta primers. TCRdb's copy holds only in-frame clones and misses some; the assay was immunoSEQ multiplex PCR. The sample consists of about 200,000 clones, roughly 83% of them appearing once. The chain uses TRBV5-5 and TRBJ2-5, with D possibly TRBD2 on 7 matching bases. This receptor was taken from a girl aged 5-17 years in good health and CMV-seronegative. Material for sequencing was PBMCs. The CDR3 nucleotides read TGTGCCAGCAGCGTATGGGGGGGCATAGAGACCCAGTACTTC. Protein product: CASSVWGGIETQYF. Full variable domain (missing parts from reference TRBV5-5 and TRBJ2-5): DAGVTQSPTHLIKTRGQQVTLRCSPISGHKSVSWYQQVLGQGPQFIFQYYEKEERGRGNFPDRFSARQFPNYSSELNVNALLLGDSALYLCASSVWGGIETQYFGPGTRLLVL.